The text below deals with one T cell receptor (beta chain). Its antigen is not identified. This record belongs to a study of T cell responses to AZD1222 COVID-19 vaccine. Study as a whole: The study pooled second doses at about 4 or about 12 weeks.

TCRdb keeps only in-frame clones here, not all; method: immunoSEQ multiplex PCR. The sample lists approximately 100,000 clones; about nine tenths were seen once. Whole-study results and caveats: The CD4 TCRs associated with vaccination extended across spike and predominated at 160-218 and 743-854. Clonal diversity was possibly underestimated, and white British individuals and females predominated among donors.

This receptor was identified in an adult in good health. This sample comprised peripheral blood, obtained on day 0 of AZD1222 vaccination.

The CDR3 nucleotides read TGTGCCAGTACGAAGGGGCGTCGAATGAACACTGAAGCTTTCTTT. This encodes CASTKGRRMNTEAFF. The chain is built from TRBV19 and TRBJ1-1; D perhaps matches TRBD1 (5 bases). With 7 bases removed from V and 0 bases from J, the gap between germline ends came to 15 bases. CDR3 length: 15 residues. Germline V gene data show CDR1 as LNHDA and CDR2 as SQIVND (reference sequence).